The 7 T cell receptor beta chains in this list originate from one sample, sequenced in a study of OX40 agonist ivuxolimab in advanced cancers. This table comes from immunoSEQ multiplex PCR, and its TCRdb copy is limited to in-frame clones, with some not included. The table records about 110,000 clones, approximately 89% of them present only once. The sample was CD4+ or CD8+ T cells sorted from blood, taken in a trial of the OX40 agonist ivuxolimab. The origin of the receptors is an adult with an advanced solid tumor such as melanoma, head and neck, liver or kidney cancer.

J is TRBJ1-2 and V is TRBV19; 7 bases are shared with TRBD1. This CDR3 comprises 15 residues. CDR1 and CDR2 (germline): LNHDA, SQIVND (reference sequence). Trimming removed 5 bases from V and 8 bases from J; junction bases left unmatched: 14. DNA of the CDR3: TGTGCCAGTAGTTCACAGGGGTCCTCTGGGGAGGGCTACACCTTC. Translated: CASSSQGSSGEGYTF. Using reference TRBV19 and TRBJ1-2 for the parts outside the CDR3, the full variable domain is DGGITQSPKYLFRKEGQNVTLSCEQNLNHDAMYWYRQDPGQGLRLIYYSQIVNDFQKGDIAEGYSVSREKKESFPLTVTSAQKNPTAFYLCASSSQGSSGEGYTFGSGTRLTVV.

The table lists this clone with a count of one. This rearrangement joins TRBV5-1 to TRBJ2-5, with D perhaps assigned TRBD1 or TRBD2 (5 bases each). The V and J ends lost 1 base and 11 bases respectively, with 15 bases between them. Germline loops: CDR1 SGHRS, CDR2 YFSETQ. CDR3 size: 13 residues. CDR3 in DNA: TGCGCCAGCAGCTTGTCTGACATGGGGGAGCAGTACTTC. Protein product: CASSLSDMGEQYF.

V and J are TRBV11-2 and TRBJ1-2, with a weak D call TRBD1 (6 bases). Germline V CDR1 and CDR2: SGHAT, FQNNGV. V lost 1 base to trimming and J lost 3 bases, with 12 bases between them. CDR3 length: 15 residues. CDR3 coding DNA: TGTGCCAGCAGCTTAGGGGAACAGGGTTACTATGGCTACACCTTC. It is translated as CASSLGEQGYYGYTF.

In this sample, this clone is medium-sized (0.01 to 0.1%). This chain joins TRBV7-2 and TRBJ2-7, with 10 bases matching TRBD2. The CDR3 is 16 residues long. V dropped 4 bases and J dropped 0; count of bases not matched to a gene: 6. Germline V CDR1 and CDR2: SGHTA, FQGNSA. As DNA, the CDR3 is TGTGCCAGCAGCTCTTACGGACTAGCGGACTCCTACGAGCAGTACTTC. It codes for CASSSYGLADSYEQYF.

V and J are TRBV5-1 and TRBJ1-1; no reliable D call. The CDR3 runs 13 residues. Germline lookup yields CDR1 SGHRS and CDR2 YFSETQ. Trimming shortened V by 6 bases and J by 1 base, and 10 bases separated the two germline ends. The CDR3 bases are TGCGCCAGCACGGTAGCCCCGAACACTGAAGCTTTCTTT. Translated: CASTVAPNTEAFF.

The chain recombines TRBV29-1 with TRBJ2-3; a weak D match, TRBD2 (6 bases). CDR3 length: 13 amino acids. Trimming left V 2 bases short and J 5 bases short, with 11 bases between. Germline V gives CDR1 SQVTM, CDR2 ANQGSEA. CDR3 in amino acids: CSVEIGRGDTQYF. CDR3 nucleotides: TGCAGCGTTGAAATCGGGAGAGGAGATACGCAGTATTTT.

The chain has TRBV19 and TRBJ1-1, with D perhaps matching TRBD1 (6 bases). V was pared by 7 bases and J by 7 bases, with 16 bases between. This CDR3 has 13 residues. CDR1 LNHDA and CDR2 SQIVND come from the germline V gene (reference sequence). This CDR3 reads CASNVAGGNEAFF. For the CDR3, the DNA is TGTGCCAGTAACGTTGCGGGGGGCAATGAAGCTTTCTTT.